The 29 T cell receptor beta chains reported below all come from one sample, sequenced in a study of T cell responses to AZD1222 COVID-19 vaccine. Produced via immunoSEQ multiplex PCR; TCRdb's table is partial and in-frame only. The sample includes about 110,000 clones, 85% to 95% of them seen just once. This specimen was peripheral blood, taken 28 days after the second AZD1222 dose. The receptors derive from an adult who received the AZD1222 COVID-19 vaccine.

The genes are TRBV6-1 and TRBJ1-2; no firm D call. There are 13 residues in the CDR3. The ends were cut back, 1 base at V and 4 bases at J, with 7 bases in the middle. Per the germline V gene, CDR1 is MNHNS and CDR2 is SASEGT. The CDR3 sequence is CASSEGMSYGYTF. The CDR3 nucleotides are TGTGCCAGCAGTGAAGGGATGAGCTATGGCTACACCTTC.

V gene TRBV4-2 combines with J gene TRBJ1-2, with TRBD1 matching over 8 bases. The germline CDR1 and CDR2 sequences are LGHNA and YNFKEQ. V was pared by 2 bases and J by 8 bases, with 7 bases of the junction left unmatched. This CDR3 comprises 14 residues. DNA of the CDR3: TGTGCCAGCAGCCAACTAGGACAGGGTAGCGGCTACACCTTC. As protein: CASSQLGQGSGYTF.

Comment on this clone: The sample contains more than one DNA sequence encoding this CDR3. The genes are TRBV18 and TRBJ1-1, with a possible D match to TRBD1 (5 bases). This CDR3 has 13 residues. Germline assignment: CDR1 KGHSH and CDR2 LQKENI. V was clipped by 6 bases and J by 1 base, with 9 bases between them. The CDR3 DNA follows: TGTGCCAGCTCCCCAACAGGGAACACTGAAGCTTTCTTT. Protein: CASSPTGNTEAFF.

The chain combines TRBV6-1 with TRBJ2-7, with D unclear. Deletions cut 3 bases from V and 2 bases from J, with 11 bases between. CDR3 size: 14 residues. The germline CDR1 and CDR2 sequences are MNHNS and SASEGT. In DNA form, the CDR3 reads TGTGCCAGCAGTGACCAGATGGGTACCTACGAGCAGTACTTC. Translating it yields CASSDQMGTYEQYF.

The chain carries TRBV9 and TRBJ2-3; 7 bases match TRBD2. J gave up 4 bases and V 2 bases, and 4 bases lay outside the gene matches. This CDR3 region has 14 residues. Germline-derived CDR1 and CDR2 are SGDLS and YYNGEE. The CDR3 region is CASSVGGGADTQYF. The CDR3 DNA follows: TGTGCCAGCAGCGTGGGGGGAGGGGCAGATACGCAGTATTTT.

The rearrangement links TRBV6-1 to TRBJ2-5; weak D call: TRBD1 (7 bases). Germline V gene data show CDR1 as MNHNS and CDR2 as SASEGT. The CDR3 consists of 17 residues. Trimming pared 0 bases from V and 2 bases from J, leaving 16 bases between. This CDR3 is CASSEAGLQGRQETQYF. Written as DNA, the CDR3 is TGTGCCAGCAGTGAAGCGGGGTTACAGGGGAGGCAAGAGACCCAGTACTTC.

The J gene is TRBJ1-1, the V gene TRBV9, with D hard to call. This CDR3 spans 15 amino acids. The germline V and J ends were trimmed by 0 bases and 5 bases, with 14 bases remaining between them. Germline loops: CDR1 SGDLS, CDR2 YYNGEE. CDR3 in amino acids: CASSVGDPGGTEAFF. In nucleotides, the CDR3 is TGTGCCAGCAGCGTAGGAGACCCGGGCGGAACTGAAGCTTTCTTT.

V and J are TRBV10-3 and TRBJ2-7, with 8 bases that match TRBD2. Germline assignment: CDR1 ENHRY and CDR2 SYGVKD. Trimming removed 0 bases from V and 5 bases from J; junction bases left unmatched: 9. The CDR3 covers 16 residues. The DNA for the CDR3 is TGTGCCATCAGTGAGTCGGTAGCGGGACTGTACCACGAGCAGTACTTC. Amino acid sequence: CAISESVAGLYHEQYF.

The chain employs TRBV7-9 and TRBJ1-1, with a possible D match to TRBD1 (5 bases). Germline CDR1 reads SEHNR; CDR2 reads FQNEAQ (reference sequence). The CDR3 loop spans 17 amino acids. Trimming cost V 1 base and J 5 bases, with 20 bases left between them. CDR3 amino acids: CASSLVFAGQTGTEAFF. In DNA, the CDR3 is TGTGCCAGCAGCTTAGTGTTTGCAGGGCAAACGGGGACTGAAGCTTTCTTT.

This chain uses TRBV5-1 with TRBJ1-2, with 8 bases lining up with TRBD1. This CDR3 is built from 15 residues. With 1 base clipped from V and 7 bases from J, the junction kept 9 bases outside the gene matches. Germline lookup yields CDR1 SGHRS and CDR2 YFSETQ. The CDR3 loop reads CASSLIRQGPGGYTF. The DNA of the CDR3 is TGCGCCAGCAGCTTGATTAGACAGGGGCCAGGTGGCTACACCTTC.

The J gene is TRBJ2-2, the V gene TRBV11-2; 12 bases match TRBD2. The trim removed 3 bases at V and 6 bases at J, leaving 2 bases unmatched. The CDR3 totals 15 residues. Germline V gene lookup returns CDR1 SGHAT and CDR2 FQNNGV. The CDR3 bases are TGTGCCAGCAGCTTGACTAGCGGGAGATCCGGGGAGCTGTTTTTT. Amino acids: CASSLTSGRSGELFF.

About this clone itself: At one of its ends the junction is not consistent with the germline gene, which may arise from a read error. The gene calls are TRBV7-2 and TRBJ1-1, with D perhaps TRBD1 (5 bases). Per the germline V gene, CDR1 is SGHTA and CDR2 is FQGNSA. The CDR3 covers 11 residues. The CDR3 DNA reads as TGTGCCAGCAGCTTAGCGGTCGGGGCAATATTT. It is translated as CASSLAVGAIF.

This chain links TRBV28 with TRBJ2-7, with a possible D match to TRBD2 (5 bases). CDR1 MDHEN and CDR2 SYDVKM come from the germline V gene. The V gene lost 6 bases and the J gene lost 2 bases, with 14 bases spanning the gap. The length of the CDR3 is 14 residues. CDR3 in amino acids: CASSSRGPPYEQYF. CDR3 bases: TGTGCCAGCAGCAGCCGAGGGCCGCCCTACGAGCAGTACTTC. Complete variable domain (other parts from reference TRBV28 and TRBJ2-7): DVKVTQSSRYLVKRTGEKVFLECVQDMDHENMFWYRQDPGLGLRLIYFSYDVKMKEKGDIPEGYSVSREKKERFSLILESASTNQTSMYLCASSSRGPPYEQYFGPGTRLTVT.

The chain recombines TRBV15 with TRBJ1-2, with a tentative D call TRBD1 (5 bases). This CDR3 has 15 amino acids. The V end lost 0 bases, the J end lost 2 bases, and 10 bases lay between the germline ends. Per the germline V gene, CDR1 is LNHNV and CDR2 is YYDKDF (reference sequence). This CDR3 reads CATSREGGKNYGYTF. The CDR3 bases are TGTGCCACCAGCAGAGAGGGGGGGAAGAACTATGGCTACACCTTC.

V gene TRBV7-2 combines with J gene TRBJ1-4, with D tentatively TRBD1 (5 bases). Germline CDR1 and CDR2: SGHTA and FQGNSA. The CDR3 covers 16 residues. V shed 2 bases and J shed 3 bases, with 13 bases lying between them. CDR3 protein: CASSLTGAGANEKLFF. The CDR3 DNA follows: TGTGCCAGCAGCTTAACTGGGGCTGGGGCTAATGAAAAACTGTTTTTT.

The gene calls are TRBV10-1 and TRBJ2-7; no clear D. Trimming shortened V by 3 bases and J by 1 base, and 7 bases separated the two germline ends. This CDR3 comprises 13 residues. CDR1 is WNHNN and CDR2 is SYGVQD in the germline V gene (reference sequence). CDR3 in amino acids: CASSDTESYEQYF. The DNA of the CDR3 is TGCGCCAGCAGTGATACCGAATCCTACGAGCAGTACTTC.

The gene calls are TRBV27 and TRBJ1-5; D not certain. V lost 8 bases to trimming and J lost 9 bases, with 14 bases between them. CDR1 is MNHEY, CDR2 SMNVEV, per germline (reference sequence). This CDR3 region has 12 residues. DNA of the CDR3: TGTGCCAGCCGCCGCGCGGGTACGCCCCAGCATTTT. Amino acid sequence: CASRRAGTPQHF.

The V call is TRBV20-1, the J call TRBJ2-1; D may be TRBD1 (6 bases). Per the germline V gene, CDR1 is DFQATT and CDR2 is SNEGSKA (reference sequence). The CDR3 covers 10 residues. Trimming stripped 6 bases from V and 6 bases from J, with 6 bases between. The chain's CDR3 is CSAQGNEQFF. CDR3 nucleotide sequence: TGCAGTGCACAGGGCAATGAGCAGTTCTTC.

This clone was recorded a few times. The chain is built from TRBV19 and TRBJ1-6; no firm D call. CDR1 and CDR2 (germline): LNHDA, SQIVND (reference sequence). Trimming left V 1 base short and J 1 base short, with 2 bases between. The CDR3 spans 14 residues. CDR3 nucleotide sequence: TGTGCCAGTAGTATAGGGTCCTATAATTCACCCCTCCACTTT. It codes for CASSIGSYNSPLHF.

This clone appeared a single time. The chain employs TRBV7-9 and TRBJ1-2; no reliable D call. This CDR3 region has 14 residues. In germline, CDR1 is SEHNR, CDR2 FQNEAQ (reference sequence). Trimming stripped 1 base from V and 4 bases from J, with 10 bases between. The CDR3 nucleotides are TGTGCCAGCAGCTTAGAGGGCAGCGCCTATGGCTACACCTTC. This sequence encodes CASSLEGSAYGYTF.

CDR3 coding DNA: TGCGCCAGCAGCTTGCTGACAGTTAACACCGGGGAGCTGTTTTTT. Its protein product is CASSLLTVNTGELFF. J is TRBJ2-2 and V is TRBV5-1, with D tentatively TRBD1 (5 bases). V was shortened by 1 base and J by 2 bases, with 9 bases between the two germline ends. Per the germline V gene, CDR1 is SGHRS and CDR2 is YFSETQ. The CDR3 contains 15 residues.

This chain uses TRBV9 with TRBJ1-2; no reliable D call. CDR1 is SGDLS, CDR2 YYNGEE, per germline. CDR3 length equals 14 residues. The V gene lost 4 bases and the J gene lost 8 bases, with 18 bases spanning the gap. CDR3 DNA: TGTGCCAGCAGCCCCTATGGCAGGATTAGAGGCTACACCTTC. It encodes CASSPYGRIRGYTF.

This clone occurred once. The rearrangement uses TRBV5-3 and TRBJ1-4; D is unclear. TRBV5-3 is labeled an ORF, and its function is uncertain. The V end lost 3 bases, the J end lost 8 bases, and 14 bases lay between the germline ends. The CDR3 spans 14 residues. The CDR3 region has the DNA TGTGCCAGAAGCTCGACCTTAGTACCAGAAAAACTGTTTTTT. Its protein is CARSSTLVPEKLFF.

The chain recombines TRBV5-1 with TRBJ2-7; D is undetermined. Germline V gene sequence: CDR1 SGHRS, CDR2 YFSETQ. With 5 bases removed from V and 3 bases from J, the gap between germline ends came to 18 bases. The CDR3 runs 15 residues. The CDR3 coding sequence is TGCGCCAGCAGGTCGGAGAGTGTGGGTGGCTACGAGCAGTACTTC. Its translation is CASRSESVGGYEQYF.

The genes are TRBV4-1 and TRBJ2-3; D is uncertain. CDR3 length equals 13 residues. Germline CDR1 is MGHRA and CDR2 is YSYEKL. Trimming cost V 2 bases and J 6 bases, with 9 bases left between them. CDR3 loop: CASSQSRYDTQYF. The CDR3 DNA follows: TGCGCCAGCAGCCAATCCCGCTATGATACGCAGTATTTT.

The V gene is TRBV18, the J gene TRBJ1-1, with D unresolved. V was clipped by 6 bases and J by 4 bases, with 12 bases between them. The CDR3 runs 13 residues. The germline CDR1 and CDR2 sequences are KGHSH and LQKENI. The DNA for the CDR3 is TGTGCCAGCTCCGAAGGGCTGAGCACTGAAGCTTTCTTT. It is translated as CASSEGLSTEAFF.

Concerning this clone: The final CDR3 position lacks the conserved phenylalanine or tryptophan, pointing to a likely read error. The limits of the CDR3 on the DNA are not certain, so only TCRdb's listed CDR3 is given. The chain links TRBV9 to TRBJ1-2. CDR1 SGDLS and CDR2 YYNGEE come from the germline V gene. 8 amino acids form the CDR3, both terminal residues included. CDR3 sequence: CASSVFLE.

The chain combines TRBV5-1 with TRBJ2-1; 7 bases map to TRBD2. CDR3 length: 15 residues. The V gene's germline CDR1 is SGHRS and CDR2 YFSETQ. The trim removed 0 bases at V and 7 bases at J, leaving 7 bases unmatched. CDR3 DNA: TGCGCCAGCAGCTTGGTAGTAGCGGGCAAAAATGAGCAGTTCTTC. It encodes CASSLVVAGKNEQFF. The full variable domain, rest sourced from reference TRBV5-1 and TRBJ2-1, is KAGVTQTPRYLIKTRGQQVTLSCSPISGHRSVSWYQQTPGQGLQFLFEYFSETQRNKGNFPGRFSGRQFSNSRSEMNVSTLELGDSALYLCASSLVVAGKNEQFFGPGTRLTVL.

This clone is a singleton in its sample. The V call is TRBV28, the J call TRBJ1-1, with 11 nucleotides matching TRBD1. This CDR3 region has 15 residues. V lost 7 bases to trimming and J lost 6 bases; unmatched junction nucleotides: 10. Germline V gene lookup returns CDR1 MDHEN and CDR2 SYDVKM. The CDR3 protein is CASTFWTGGPSEAFF. CDR3 DNA sequence: TGTGCCAGCACTTTTTGGACAGGGGGCCCATCTGAAGCTTTCTTT.